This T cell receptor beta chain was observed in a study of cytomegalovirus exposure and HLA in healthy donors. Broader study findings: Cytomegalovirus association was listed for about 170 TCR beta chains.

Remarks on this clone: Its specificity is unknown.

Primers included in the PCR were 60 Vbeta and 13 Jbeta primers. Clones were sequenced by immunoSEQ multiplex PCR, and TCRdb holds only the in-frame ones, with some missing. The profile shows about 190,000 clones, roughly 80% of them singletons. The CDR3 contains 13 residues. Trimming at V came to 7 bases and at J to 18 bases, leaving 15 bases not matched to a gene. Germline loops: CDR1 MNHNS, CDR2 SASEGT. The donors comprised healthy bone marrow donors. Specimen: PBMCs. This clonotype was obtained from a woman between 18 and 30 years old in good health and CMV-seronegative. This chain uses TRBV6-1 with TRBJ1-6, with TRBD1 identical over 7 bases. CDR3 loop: CASTPKRGQLCHF. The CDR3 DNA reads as TGTGCCAGCACTCCAAAGAGGGGACAGTTATGCCACTTT.